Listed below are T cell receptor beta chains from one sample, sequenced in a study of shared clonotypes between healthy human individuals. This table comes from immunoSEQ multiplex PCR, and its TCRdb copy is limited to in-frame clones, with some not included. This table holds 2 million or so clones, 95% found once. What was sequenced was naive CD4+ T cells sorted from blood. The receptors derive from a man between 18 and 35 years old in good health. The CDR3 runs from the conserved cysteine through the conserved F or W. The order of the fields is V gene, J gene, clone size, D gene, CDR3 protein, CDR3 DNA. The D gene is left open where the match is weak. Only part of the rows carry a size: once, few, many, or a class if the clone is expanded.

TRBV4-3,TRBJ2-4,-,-,CASSQELENIQYF,TGCGCCAGCAGCCAGGAATTAGAGAACATTCAGTACTTC
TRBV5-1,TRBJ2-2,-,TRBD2,CASSLTSGGTSTGELFF,TGCGCCAGCAGCTTGACTAGCGGGGGTACAAGCACCGGGGAGCTGTTTTTT
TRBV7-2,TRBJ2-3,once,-,CASSPRDGLGVQYF,TGTGCCAGCAGCCCCAGGGATGGTTTGGGCGTGCAGTATTTT
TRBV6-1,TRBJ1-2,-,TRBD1,CASSRTGEYGYTF,TGTGCCAGCAGCCGGACAGGGGAGTATGGCTACACCTTC
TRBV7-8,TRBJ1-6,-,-,CASSKDGAWVSPLHF,TGTGCCAGCAGCAAAGACGGGGCCTGGGTATCACCCCTCCACTTT
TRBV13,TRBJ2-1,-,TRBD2,CASTPSLSGGQYNEQFF,TGTGCCAGCACCCCCTCCCTTAGCGGGGGCCAGTACAATGAGCAGTTCTTC
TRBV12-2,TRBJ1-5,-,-,CASRLAIYSYNQPQHF,TGTGCAAGTCGCTTAGCGATCTACAGCTACAATCAGCCCCAGCATTTT
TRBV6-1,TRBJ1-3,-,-,CASSDPRVADGNTIYF,TGTGCCAGCAGTGACCCCAGGGTTGCCGACGGAAACACCATATATTTT
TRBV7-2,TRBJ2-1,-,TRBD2,CASSFGAGEQFF,TGTGCCAGCAGCTTCGGAGCGGGAGAGCAGTTCTTC
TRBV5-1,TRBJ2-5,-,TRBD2,CASRSGLAGKETQYF,TGCGCCAGCAGATCGGGACTAGCGGGGAAAGAGACCCAGTACTTC
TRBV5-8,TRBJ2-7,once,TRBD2,CASSSGLAAYEQYF,TGTGCCAGCAGCTCCGGACTAGCGGCCTACGAGCAGTACTTC
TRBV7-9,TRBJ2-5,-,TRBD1,CASSHGTGGRETQYF,TGTGCCAGCAGCCACGGGACAGGGGGCCGGGAGACCCAGTACTTC
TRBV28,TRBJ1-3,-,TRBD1,CASRLIQGVGNTIYF,TGTGCCAGCAGACTGATACAGGGGGTCGGAAACACCATATATTTT
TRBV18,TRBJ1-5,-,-,CASSPGSGAGSGNQPQHF,TGTGCCAGCTCACCAGGTTCAGGGGCTGGGTCGGGCAATCAGCCCCAGCATTTT
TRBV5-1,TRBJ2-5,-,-,CASSPNPGNQETQYF,TGCGCCAGCAGCCCGAATCCGGGGAATCAAGAGACCCAGTACTTC
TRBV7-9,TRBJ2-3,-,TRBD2,CASSTASAGRDTQYF,TGTGCCAGCAGCACCGCTAGCGCCGGGAGGGATACGCAGTATTTT
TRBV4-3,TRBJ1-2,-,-,CASSQSGEGWYGYTF,TGCGCCAGCAGCCAATCCGGGGAGGGGTGGTATGGCTACACCTTC
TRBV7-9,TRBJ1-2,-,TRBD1,CASSDFGQGTGYTF,TGTGCCAGCAGCGATTTTGGACAGGGGACTGGCTACACCTTC
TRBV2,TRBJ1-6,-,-,CARHRTGSNNSPLHF,TGTGCCAGACACCGAACAGGGAGTAATAATTCACCCCTCCACTTT
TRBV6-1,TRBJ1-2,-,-,CASSEAGGYTF,TGTGCCAGCAGTGAAGCCGGCGGCTACACCTTC
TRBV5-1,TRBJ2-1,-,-,CASSLEGRPEGDHNEQFF,TGCGCCAGCAGCTTGGAGGGACGGCCGGAAGGGGACCACAATGAGCAGTTCTTC
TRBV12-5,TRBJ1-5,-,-,CASGLTGTHSNQPQHF,TGTGCTAGTGGTCTCACCGGGACACATAGCAATCAGCCCCAGCATTTT
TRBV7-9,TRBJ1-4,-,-,CASSPTGAWTEKLFF,TGTGCCAGCAGCCCGACCGGGGCCTGGACTGAAAAACTGTTTTTT
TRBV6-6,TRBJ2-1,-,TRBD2,CASSRDITSGGAPFF,TGTGCCAGCAGCCGCGACATAACTAGCGGGGGGGCTCCCTTCTTC
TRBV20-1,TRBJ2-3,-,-,CSATRADTQYF,TGCAGTGCTACTAGGGCAGATACGCAGTATTTT
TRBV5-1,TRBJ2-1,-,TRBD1,CASRGQGVEQFF,TGCGCCAGCAGGGGACAGGGGGTTGAGCAGTTCTTC